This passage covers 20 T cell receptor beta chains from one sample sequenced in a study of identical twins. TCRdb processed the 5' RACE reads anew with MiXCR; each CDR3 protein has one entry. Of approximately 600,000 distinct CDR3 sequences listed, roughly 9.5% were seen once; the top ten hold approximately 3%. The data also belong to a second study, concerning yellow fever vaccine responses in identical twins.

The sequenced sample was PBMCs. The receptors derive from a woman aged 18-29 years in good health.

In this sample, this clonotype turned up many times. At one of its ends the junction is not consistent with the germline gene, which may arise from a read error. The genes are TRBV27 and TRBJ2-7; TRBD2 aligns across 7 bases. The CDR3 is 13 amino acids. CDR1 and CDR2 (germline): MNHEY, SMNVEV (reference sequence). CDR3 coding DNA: TGCGCCAGCAGCTTGGGACTATACTACGAGCAGTACTTC. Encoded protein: CASSLGLYYEQYF.

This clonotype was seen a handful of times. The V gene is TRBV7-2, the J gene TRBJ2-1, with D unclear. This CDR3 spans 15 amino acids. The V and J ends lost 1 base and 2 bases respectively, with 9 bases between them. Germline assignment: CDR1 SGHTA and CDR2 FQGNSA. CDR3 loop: CASSLETSPYNEQFF. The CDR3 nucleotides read TGTGCCAGCAGCTTAGAGACCAGCCCCTACAATGAGCAGTTCTTC.

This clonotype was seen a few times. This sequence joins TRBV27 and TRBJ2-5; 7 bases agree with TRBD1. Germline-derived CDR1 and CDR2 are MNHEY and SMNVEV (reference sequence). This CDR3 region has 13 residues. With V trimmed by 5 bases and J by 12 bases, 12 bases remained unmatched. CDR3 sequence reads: CASSLTALGGKYF. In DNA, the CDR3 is TGTGCCAGCAGTCTGACCGCCCTAGGGGGCAAGTACTTC.

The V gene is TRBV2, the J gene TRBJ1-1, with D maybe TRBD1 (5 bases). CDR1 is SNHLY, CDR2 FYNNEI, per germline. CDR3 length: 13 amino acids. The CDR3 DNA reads TGTGCGTCAAGTCTAGGGGTGACCATCGAAGCTTTCTTT. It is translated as CASSLGVTIEAFF.

DNA of the CDR3: TGTGCCAGTAGTCGTACTACAGGCGGTGGATACAATGAGCAGTTCTTC. Amino acid sequence: CASSRTTGGGYNEQFF. The V and J genes are TRBV19 and TRBJ2-1; a possible D gene is TRBD1 (5 bases). CDR3 length: 16 amino acids. With 5 bases removed from V and 4 bases from J, the gap between germline ends came to 18 bases. Germline CDR1 reads LNHDA; CDR2 reads SQIVND (reference sequence).

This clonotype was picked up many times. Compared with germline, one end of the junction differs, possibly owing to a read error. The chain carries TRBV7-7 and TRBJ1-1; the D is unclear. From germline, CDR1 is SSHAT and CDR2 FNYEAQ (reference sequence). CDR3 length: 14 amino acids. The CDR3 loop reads CASSPIGLNTEAFF. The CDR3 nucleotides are TGTGCTAGCAGCCCAATAGGCTTGAACACTGAAGCTTTCTTT. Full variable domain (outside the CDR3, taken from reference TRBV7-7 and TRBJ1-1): GAGVSQSPRYKVTKRGQDVTLRCDPISSHATLYWYQQALGQGPEFLTYFNYEAQPDKSGLPSDRFSAERPEGSISTLTIQRTEQRDSAMYRCASSPIGLNTEAFFGQGTRLTVV.

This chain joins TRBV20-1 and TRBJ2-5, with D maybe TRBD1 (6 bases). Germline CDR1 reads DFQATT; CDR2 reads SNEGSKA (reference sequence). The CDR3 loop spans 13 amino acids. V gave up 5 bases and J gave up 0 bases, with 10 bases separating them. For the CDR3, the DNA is TGCAGTGCTCGTAGGGACAACCAAGAGACCCAGTACTTC. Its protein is CSARRDNQETQYF.

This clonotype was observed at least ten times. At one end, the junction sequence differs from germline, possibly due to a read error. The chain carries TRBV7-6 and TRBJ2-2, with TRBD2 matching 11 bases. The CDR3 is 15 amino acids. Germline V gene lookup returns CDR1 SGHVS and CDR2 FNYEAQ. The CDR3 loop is CASSLAGGPTGELFF. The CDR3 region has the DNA TGTGCCAGCAGTTTAGCGGGGGGGCCCACCGGGGAGCTGTTTTTT.

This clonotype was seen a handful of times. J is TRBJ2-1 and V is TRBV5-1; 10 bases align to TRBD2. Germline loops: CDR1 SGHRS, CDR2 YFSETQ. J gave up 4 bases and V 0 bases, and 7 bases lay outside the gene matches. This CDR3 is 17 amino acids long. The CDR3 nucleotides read TGCGCCAGCAGCTTGGGAGCAGCGGGGGGGAGGTACAATGAGCAGTTCTTC. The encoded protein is CASSLGAAGGRYNEQFF. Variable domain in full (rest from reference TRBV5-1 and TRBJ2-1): KAGVTQTPRYLIKTRGQQVTLSCSPISGHRSVSWYQQTPGQGLQFLFEYFSETQRNKGNFPGRFSGRQFSNSRSEMNVSTLELGDSALYLCASSLGAAGGRYNEQFFGPGTRLTVL.

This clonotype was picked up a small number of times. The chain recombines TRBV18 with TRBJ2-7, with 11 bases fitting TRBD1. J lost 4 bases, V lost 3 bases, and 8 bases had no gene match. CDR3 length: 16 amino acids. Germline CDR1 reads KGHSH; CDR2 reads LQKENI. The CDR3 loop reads CASSPLAGTGGYEQYF. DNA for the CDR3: TGTGCCAGCTCACCTCTTGCCGGGACAGGGGGGTACGAGCAGTACTTC.

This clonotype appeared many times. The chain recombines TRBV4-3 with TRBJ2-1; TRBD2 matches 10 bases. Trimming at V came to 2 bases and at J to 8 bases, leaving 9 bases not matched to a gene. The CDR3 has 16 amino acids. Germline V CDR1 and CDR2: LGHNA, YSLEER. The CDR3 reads CASSQSLAGGSHEQFF. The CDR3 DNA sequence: TGCGCCAGCAGCCAATCCTTAGCGGGAGGAAGCCATGAGCAGTTCTTC.

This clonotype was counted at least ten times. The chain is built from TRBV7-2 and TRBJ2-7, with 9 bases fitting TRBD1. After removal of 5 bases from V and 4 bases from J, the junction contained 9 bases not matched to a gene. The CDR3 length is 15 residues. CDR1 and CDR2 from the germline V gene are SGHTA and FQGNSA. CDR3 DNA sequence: TGTGCCAGCAGCGCCCGGGACAGGGATATATACGAGCAGTACTTC. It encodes CASSARDRDIYEQYF.

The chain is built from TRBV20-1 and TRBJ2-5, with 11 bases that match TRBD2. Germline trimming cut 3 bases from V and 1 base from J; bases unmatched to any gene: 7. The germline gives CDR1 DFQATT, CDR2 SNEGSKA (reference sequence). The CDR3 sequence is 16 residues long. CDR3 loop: CSASLAGGTLQETQYF. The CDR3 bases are TGCAGTGCTAGTCTAGCGGGGGGAACTCTCCAAGAGACCCAGTACTTC.

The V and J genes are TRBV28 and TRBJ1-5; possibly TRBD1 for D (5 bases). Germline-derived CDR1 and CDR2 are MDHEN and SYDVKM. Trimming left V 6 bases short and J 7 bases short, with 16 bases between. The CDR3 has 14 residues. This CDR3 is CASSLDRSWQPQHF. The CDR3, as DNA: TGTGCCAGCAGCCTTGACAGATCATGGCAGCCCCAGCATTTT.

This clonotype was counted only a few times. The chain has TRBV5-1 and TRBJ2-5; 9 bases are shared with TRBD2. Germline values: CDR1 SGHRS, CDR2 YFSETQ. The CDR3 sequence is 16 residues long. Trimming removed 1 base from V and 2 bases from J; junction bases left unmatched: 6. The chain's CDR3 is CASSLTSLAGQETQYF. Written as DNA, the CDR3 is TGCGCCAGCAGCTTGACCTCCCTAGCGGGGCAAGAGACCCAGTACTTC.

The CDR3 reads CASSGRRGGRETQYF. For the CDR3, the DNA is TGTGCCAGCAGTGGTCGCCGGGGGGGCCGGGAGACCCAGTACTTC. The rearrangement joins TRBV12-3 or TRBV12-4 to TRBJ2-5, with 8 bases identical to TRBD2. J lost 5 bases, V lost 5 bases, and 10 bases had no gene match. This CDR3 has 15 amino acids.

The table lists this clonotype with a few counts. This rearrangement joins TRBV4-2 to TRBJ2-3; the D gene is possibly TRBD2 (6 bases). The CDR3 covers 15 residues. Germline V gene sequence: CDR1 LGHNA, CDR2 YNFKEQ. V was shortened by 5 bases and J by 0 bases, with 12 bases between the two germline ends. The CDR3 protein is CASSLQLASTDTQYF. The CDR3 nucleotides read TGTGCCAGCAGCTTACAACTAGCTAGCACAGATACGCAGTATTTT.

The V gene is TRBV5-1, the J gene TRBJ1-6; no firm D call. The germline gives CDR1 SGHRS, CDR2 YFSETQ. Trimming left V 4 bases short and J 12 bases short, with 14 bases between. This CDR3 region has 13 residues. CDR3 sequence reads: CASSLETGGPLHF. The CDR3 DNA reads TGCGCCAGCAGCCTGGAAACGGGCGGACCCCTCCACTTT.

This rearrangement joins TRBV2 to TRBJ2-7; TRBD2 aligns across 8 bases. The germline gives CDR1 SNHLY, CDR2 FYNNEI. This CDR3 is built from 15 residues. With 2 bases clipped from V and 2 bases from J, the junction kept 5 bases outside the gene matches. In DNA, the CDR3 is TGTGCCAGCAGTGAACAGGGACTAGGGACCTACGAGCAGTACTTC. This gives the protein CASSEQGLGTYEQYF.

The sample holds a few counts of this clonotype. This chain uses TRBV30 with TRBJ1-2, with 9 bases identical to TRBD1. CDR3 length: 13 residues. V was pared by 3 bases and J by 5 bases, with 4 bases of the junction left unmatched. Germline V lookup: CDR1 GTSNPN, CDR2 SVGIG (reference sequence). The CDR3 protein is CAWREDRGYGYTF. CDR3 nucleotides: TGTGCCTGGAGAGAGGACAGGGGTTATGGCTACACCTTC.